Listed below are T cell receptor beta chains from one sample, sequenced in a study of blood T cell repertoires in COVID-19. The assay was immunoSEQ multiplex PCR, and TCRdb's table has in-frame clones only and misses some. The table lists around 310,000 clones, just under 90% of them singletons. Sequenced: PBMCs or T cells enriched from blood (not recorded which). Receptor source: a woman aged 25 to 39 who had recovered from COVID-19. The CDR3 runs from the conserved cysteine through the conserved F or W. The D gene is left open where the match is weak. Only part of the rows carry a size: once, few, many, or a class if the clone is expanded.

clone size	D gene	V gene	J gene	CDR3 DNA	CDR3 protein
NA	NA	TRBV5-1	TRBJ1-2	TGCGCCAGCAGCTTGCCACTTCCTACTAACTATGGCTACACCTTC	CASSLPLPTNYGYTF
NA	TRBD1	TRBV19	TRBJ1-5	TGTGCCAGCATGGAGACAGGGGGCAATCAGCCCCAGCATTTT	CASMETGGNQPQHF
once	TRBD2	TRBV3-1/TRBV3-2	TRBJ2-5	TGTGCCAGCAGCCAACAGCTAGCGGGAGGGCCAATCCAAGAGACCCAGTACTTC	CASSQQLAGGPIQETQYF
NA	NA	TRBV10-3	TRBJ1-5	TGTGCCATCGGGAGTCCCGGGGGGAATCAGCCCCAGCATTTT	CAIGSPGGNQPQHF
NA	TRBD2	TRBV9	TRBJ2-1	TGTGCCAGCAGCCTGACTAGCGGGAACAATGAGCAGTTCTTC	CASSLTSGNNEQFF
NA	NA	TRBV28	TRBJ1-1	TGTGCCAGCAGTCCGCCACAGCTCAACACTGAAGCTTTCTTT	CASSPPQLNTEAFF
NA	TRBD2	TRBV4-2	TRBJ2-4	TGTGCCAGCAGCCAAGCACTAGCGGGAGGGCCCTCCAAAAACATTCAGTACTTC	CASSQALAGGPSKNIQYF
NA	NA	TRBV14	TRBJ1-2	TGTGCCAGCAGCCCCCCCGCGGGGGGCTATGGCTACACCTTC	CASSPPAGGYGYTF
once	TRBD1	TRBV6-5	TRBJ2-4	TGTGCCAGCAGAGTGACTGGACAGGATTTAAACATTCAGTACTTC	CASRVTGQDLNIQYF
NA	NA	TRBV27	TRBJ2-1	TGTGCCAGCACTATATGGACGGGGAGGTACAATGAGCAGTTCTTC	CASTIWTGRYNEQFF
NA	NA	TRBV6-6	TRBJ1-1	TGTGCCAGCAGGACCGGGGGTGAAGCTTTCTTT	CASRTGGEAFF
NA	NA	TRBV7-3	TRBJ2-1	TGTGCCAGCAGCTTAACGAGTACAGGGTACAATGAGCAGTTCTTC	CASSLTSTGYNEQFF
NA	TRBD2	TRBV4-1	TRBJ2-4	TGCGCCAGCAGCCACCCCCTAGCGGGAGGCCAAAACATTCAGTACTTC	CASSHPLAGGQNIQYF
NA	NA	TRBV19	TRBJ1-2	TGTGCCAGTAGCCAGACAGGCGGCTACACCTTC	CASSQTGGYTF
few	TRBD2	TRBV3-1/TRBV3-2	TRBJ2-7	TGTGCCAGCAGCCCCTCGAGCGGGAGTCCCTACGAGCAGTACTTC	CASSPSSGSPYEQYF
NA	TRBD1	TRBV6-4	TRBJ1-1	TGTGCCAGCAGTGAGGACAGGGGAAACACTGAAGCTTTCTTT	CASSEDRGNTEAFF
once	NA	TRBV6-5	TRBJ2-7	TGTGCCAGCAGTTACTCGTCGACCGGCGGTGTCTACGAGCAGTACTTC	CASSYSSTGGVYEQYF
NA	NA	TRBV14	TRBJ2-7	TGTGCCAGCAGCTTGACAATCTACGAGCAGTACTTC	CASSLTIYEQYF
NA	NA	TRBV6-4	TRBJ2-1	TGTGCCAGCAGTGTACAGGCTAACAATGAGCAGTTCTTC	CASSVQANNEQFF
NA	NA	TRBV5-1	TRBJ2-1	TGCGCCACCGACAATATCCCCGGGACACCGTACAATGAGCAGTTCTTC	CATDNIPGTPYNEQFF
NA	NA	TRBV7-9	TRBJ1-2	TGTGCCAGCAGCTCAACGTCGGGGGACTTCCTGGGGTATGGCTACACCTTC	CASSSTSGDFLGYGYTF
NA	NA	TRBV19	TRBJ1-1	TGTGCCAGTAGTACCCCCAGGTCGTTTTATACTGAAGCTTTCTTT	CASSTPRSFYTEAFF
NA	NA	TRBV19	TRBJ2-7	TGTGCCAGTAGTTTGCGTTCCATACAGGACGAGCAGTACTTC	CASSLRSIQDEQYF
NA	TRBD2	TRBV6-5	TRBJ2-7	TGTGCCACCAGACTAGCGGGAACCTACGAGCAGTACTTC	CATRLAGTYEQYF
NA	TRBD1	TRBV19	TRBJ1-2	TGTGCCAGTAACCCCGGGACAGCCTATGGCTACACCTTC	CASNPGTAYGYTF
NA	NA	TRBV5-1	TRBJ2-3	TGCGCCAGCAGCTCCCACCAGACAGATACGCAGTATTTT	CASSSHQTDTQYF
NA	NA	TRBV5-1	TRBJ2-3	TGCGCCAGCAGCTTGGGCAGGGTTGACACAGATACGCAGTATTTT	CASSLGRVDTDTQYF
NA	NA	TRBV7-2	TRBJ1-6	TGTGCCAGCAGCGCGCCCTTCGACTTATACTCAAATAATTCACCCCTCCACTTT	CASSAPFDLYSNNSPLHF
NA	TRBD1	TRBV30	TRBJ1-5	TGTGCCTGGACCCCTATGGGGACAGGGGTTCAGCCCCAGCATTTT	CAWTPMGTGVQPQHF
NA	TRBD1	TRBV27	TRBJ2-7	TGTGCCAGCAGTTTCAGTTCCACCGGGACAGGTATGCCCTACGAGCAGTACTTC	CASSFSSTGTGMPYEQYF
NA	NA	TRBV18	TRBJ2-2	TGTGCCAGCTCACCCCGAGGAACCGGGGAGCTGTTTTTT	CASSPRGTGELFF
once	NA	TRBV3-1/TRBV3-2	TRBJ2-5	TGTGCCAGCAGCCAAGCCTGGGGCAGGAGTTCCCAAGAGACCCAGTACTTC	CASSQAWGRSSQETQYF
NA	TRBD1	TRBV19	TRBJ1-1	TGTGCCAGTAGTATTCCAGGGGGGAACACTGAAGCTTTCTTT	CASSIPGGNTEAFF
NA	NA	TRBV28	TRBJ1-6	TGTGCCAGCAGGGCCCAGACCTATAATTCACCCCTCCACTTT	CASRAQTYNSPLHF
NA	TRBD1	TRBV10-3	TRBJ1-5	TGTGCCATCAGTGAGTCCGGGACAGGGTATCAGCCCCAGCATTTT	CAISESGTGYQPQHF
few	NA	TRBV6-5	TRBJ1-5	TGTGCCAGCAGCACGGACAGCTATAGCAATCAGCCCCAGCATTTT	CASSTDSYSNQPQHF
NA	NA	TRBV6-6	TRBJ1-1	TGTGCCAGCAAGCGGCTGAACACTGAAGCTTTCTTT	CASKRLNTEAFF